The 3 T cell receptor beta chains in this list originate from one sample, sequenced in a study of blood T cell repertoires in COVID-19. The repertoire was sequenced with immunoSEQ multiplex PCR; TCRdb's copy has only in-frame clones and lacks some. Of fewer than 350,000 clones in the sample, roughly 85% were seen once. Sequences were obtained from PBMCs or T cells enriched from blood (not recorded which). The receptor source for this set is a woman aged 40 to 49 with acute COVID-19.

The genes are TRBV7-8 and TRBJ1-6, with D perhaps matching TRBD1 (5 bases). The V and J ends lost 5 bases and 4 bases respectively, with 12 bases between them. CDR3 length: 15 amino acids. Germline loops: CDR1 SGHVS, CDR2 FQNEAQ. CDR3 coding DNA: TGTGCCAGCAGCCCCGCGGAGGGGTATAATTCACCCCTCCACTTT. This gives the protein CASSPAEGYNSPLHF.

CDR3 sequence (DNA): TGCGCCAGCAGCCAAAGTGACAGGTCCGAGGGCTACACCTTC. Encoded protein: CASSQSDRSEGYTF. The V gene is TRBV4-1, the J gene TRBJ1-2; weak D call: TRBD1 (6 bases). CDR3 length: 14 amino acids. Germline V lookup: CDR1 MGHRA, CDR2 YSYEKL. V shed 2 bases and J shed 8 bases, with 15 bases lying between them.

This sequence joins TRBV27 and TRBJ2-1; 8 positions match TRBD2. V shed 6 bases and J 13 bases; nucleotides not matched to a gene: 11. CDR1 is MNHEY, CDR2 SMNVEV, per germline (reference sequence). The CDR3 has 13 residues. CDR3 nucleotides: TGTGCCAGCAGCCCTACCGGGACTAGATTTCAGTTCTTC. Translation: CASSPTGTRFQFF.